This TCR beta chain derives from a study of T cell changes during pregnancy in multiple sclerosis. The CDR3 spans 14 residues. The germline CDR1 and CDR2 sequences are SGHNT and YYREEE (reference sequence). Trimming took off 5 bases at V and 2 bases at J, with 14 bases between the two ends. Produced via immunoSEQ multiplex PCR; TCRdb's table is partial and in-frame only. The table shows 35,000 to 45,000 clones, with 90% occurring only once. This receptor was identified in a female donor in good health, enrolled as a control in a pregnancy study. The rearrangement joins TRBV5-4 to TRBJ2-7; tentative D call: TRBD1 (5 bases). The sequenced sample was peripheral blood, obtained in the second trimester of pregnancy. The CDR3 bases are TGTGCCAGCAGGCCAGGGCAGGCGGCCTACGAGCAGTACTTC. It specifies CASRPGQAAYEQYF.